The subject of this entry is one T cell receptor (beta chain). What it binds is unknown. Hyperthyroidism in the patients, aged 18 to 65, was newly diagnosed and under 2 months in duration. Exclusions: uncontrolled infection, other autoimmune disease, pregnancy, lactation. This specimen comes from a study of T cells in Graves' hyperthyroidism and ophthalmopathy. Whole-study results and caveats: Ophthalmopathy cases were set apart from stable hyperthyroidism by a 13 V-J model. The majority of expanded thyroid clonotypes above 0.001 also appeared in blood.

Regions amplified from RNA transcripts were the TCR beta CDR3 regions. The primer set for the first-round RT-PCR of the TCR CDR3 was HTBI. TCRdb reanalysed the multiplex PCR reads using MiXCR and keeps one entry per CDR3 protein. The table lists about 400,000 distinct CDR3 sequences, about 13% of them singletons, with roughly 9.2% in the top ten. Germline loops: CDR1 LNHDA, CDR2 SQIVND (reference sequence). The CDR3 length is 14 residues. The junction had 7 bases not matched to a gene; V was cut back by 6 bases and J by 2 bases. This clonotype originated in a woman under 30 with Graves' hyperthyroidism. Source material: blood. The chain combines TRBV19 with TRBJ2-7, with 7 bases aligning to TRBD1. This CDR3 is CASRRGTEPYEQYF. CDR3 in DNA: TGTGCCAGTAGACGAGGGACAGAACCCTACGAGCAGTACTTC.